This T cell receptor beta chain derives from a study of somatic mutations in cytotoxic T cells in rheumatoid arthritis. Study-wide background: Some V beta antibody-stained T-cell populations were flow-sorted at nearly 100% purity, including V beta1+ cells sequenced for TCRB.

Study-level findings and limits: Multiple comparisons were not accounted for in the slight TRBV07 underrepresentation seen in rheumatoid arthritis patients.

Worth noting for this clone: Its target is not known.

Sequencing used immunoSEQ multiplex PCR; TCRdb keeps in-frame clones, though not all of them. In the table there are about 20,000 clones, about 85% of which are singletons. This CDR3 comprises 14 residues. Trimming at V came to 8 bases and at J to 4 bases, leaving 6 bases not matched to a gene. The germline V gene has CDR1 MNHEY and CDR2 SMNVEV (reference sequence). The rearrangement uses TRBV27 and TRBJ2-2; 8 bases map to TRBD1. This TCR was sampled from a woman in her thirties or forties with rheumatoid arthritis. Sequencing was performed on CD8+ T cells sorted from blood. The CDR3 reads CASSGTGPTGELFF. CDR3 sequence (DNA): TGTGCCAGCTCAGGGACAGGACCCACCGGGGAGCTGTTTTTT.